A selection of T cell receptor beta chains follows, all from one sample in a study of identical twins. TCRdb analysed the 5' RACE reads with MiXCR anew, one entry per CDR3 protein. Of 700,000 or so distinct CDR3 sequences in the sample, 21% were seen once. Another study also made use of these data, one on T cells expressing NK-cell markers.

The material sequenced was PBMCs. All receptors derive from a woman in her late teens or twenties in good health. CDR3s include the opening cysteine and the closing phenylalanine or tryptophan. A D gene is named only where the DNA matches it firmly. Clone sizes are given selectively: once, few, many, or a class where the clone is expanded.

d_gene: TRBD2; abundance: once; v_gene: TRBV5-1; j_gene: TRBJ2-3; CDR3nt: TGCGCCAGCAGGCCAGCGGGGACCTACACAGATACGCAGTATTTT; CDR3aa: CASRPAGTYTDTQYF
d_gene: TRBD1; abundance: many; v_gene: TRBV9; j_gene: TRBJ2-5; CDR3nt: TGTGCCAGCAGCGAACGGGACAGGGTTGGAGAGACCCAGTACTTC; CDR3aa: CASSERDRVGETQYF
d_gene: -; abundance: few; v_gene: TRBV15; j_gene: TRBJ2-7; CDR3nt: TGTGCCACCAGCAGAGCCGGTGTAGGGTACGACACCTACGAGCAGTACTTC; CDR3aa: CATSRAGVGYDTYEQYF
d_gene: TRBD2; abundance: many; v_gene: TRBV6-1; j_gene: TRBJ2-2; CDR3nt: TGTGCCAGCAGCACCCCGGGACTAGCGAGCACCGGGGAGCTGTTTTTT; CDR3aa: CASSTPGLASTGELFF
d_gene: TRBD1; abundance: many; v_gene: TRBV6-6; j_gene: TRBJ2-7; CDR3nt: TGTGCCAGCAGTCCAAGGGGGCCCTACGAGCAGTACTTC; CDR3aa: CASSPRGPYEQYF
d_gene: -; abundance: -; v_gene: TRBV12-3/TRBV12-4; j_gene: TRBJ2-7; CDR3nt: TGTGCCAGCAGTTTAAGTTCAGGGAGCCACGAGCAGTACTTC; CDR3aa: CASSLSSGSHEQYF
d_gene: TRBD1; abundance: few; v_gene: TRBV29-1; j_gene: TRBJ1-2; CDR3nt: TGCAGCGGATGGATATCCGGGACAGGAGGTCTTAATGGCTACACCTTC; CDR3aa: CSGWISGTGGLNGYTF
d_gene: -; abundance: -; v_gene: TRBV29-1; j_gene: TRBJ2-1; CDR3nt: TGCAGCGTTAAAGCGGGTGACTTTCTTGAGCAGTTCTTC; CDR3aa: CSVKAGDFLEQFF
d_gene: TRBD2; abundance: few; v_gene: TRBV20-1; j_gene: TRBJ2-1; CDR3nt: TGCAGTGCTACCGTCCTAGCGGGAGTCCCCACAAGGGGTGAGCAGTTCTTC; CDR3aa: CSATVLAGVPTRGEQFF
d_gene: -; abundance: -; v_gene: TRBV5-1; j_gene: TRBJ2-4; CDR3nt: TGCGCCAGCAGAGACCCACCCAGGGACATTCAGTACTTC; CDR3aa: CASRDPPRDIQYF
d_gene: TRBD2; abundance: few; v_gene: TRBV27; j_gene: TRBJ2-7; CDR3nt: TGTGCCAGCAGTTTGACCGGTTCTACTAGCGGGACGTACGAGCAGTACTTC; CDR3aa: CASSLTGSTSGTYEQYF
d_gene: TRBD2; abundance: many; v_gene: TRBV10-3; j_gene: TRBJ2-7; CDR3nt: TGTGCCATCCGACTAGCGGGAGGCTACGAGCAGTACTTC; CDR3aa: CAIRLAGGYEQYF